The T cell receptor beta chain under discussion was sequenced for a study of vaccination and CD4 T cells after COVID-19. Study-level background: Median draw time for post-COVID samples was 101 days post-diagnosis (range 35 to 161). Whole-study results and caveats: Convalescent patients' clones that were vaccine-specific were spike mono-reactive in 304 of 307 cases. Only post-vaccination samples contained a median approximately 85% of the reactive clones in convalescent patients.

Treatment given: roughly 11-day PBMC culture with coronavirus spike peptide pools or control peptides (ViraFEST assay). The ViraFEST method relied on peptide pools to expand antigen-specific T cells, followed by TCR sequencing. This clonotype appeared a few times. Its antigen is still unknown. Oncomine TCR Beta short-read sequencing was applied to DNA from cultured CD4+ T cells. TCRdb itself ran the PCR reads through MiXCR, one entry per CDR3 protein. Here the sample spans fewer than 15,000 distinct CDR3 sequences, under 55% being singletons. Looked up from germline, CDR1 is MDHEN and CDR2 is SYDVKM. The CDR3 runs 15 residues. Trimming took off 5 bases at V and 6 bases at J, with 17 bases between the two ends.

The genes are TRBV28 and TRBJ2-1; no clear D. The receptor's source is a human donor who had recovered from COVID-19. The sample was CD4+ T cells from blood, cultured in vitro, taken after SARS-CoV-2 vaccination. CDR3 coding DNA: TGTGCCAGCAGTCCCGGGTTCCTATCGGGCAATGAGCAGTTCTTC. Translating it yields CASSPGFLSGNEQFF. The variable domain in full, completed from reference TRBV28 and TRBJ2-1, reads DVKVTQSSRYLVKRTGEKVFLECVQDMDHENMFWYRQDPGLGLRLIYFSYDVKMKEKGDIPEGYSVSREKKERFSLILESASTNQTSMYLCASSPGFLSGNEQFFGPGTRLTVL.